Listed here are 24 T cell receptor beta chains from one sample, sequenced in a study of T-cell memory formation after mild COVID-19 (dated by TCRdb to 2020 to 2022). The library was obtained by 5' RACE. The sequencer listed for this sample is Illumina NovaSeq 6000. TCRdb cleaned the public reads at Q25 with fastp, built clones with MiXCR and kept in-frame beta chains. Rows merge per CDR3 protein into single entries with the most common DNA and genes. Recorded for this sample are roughly 550,000 distinct CDR3 sequences; about a fifth of them occurred a single time. The ten biggest clones cover roughly an eighth of the sample. Material: PBMCs or a T cell subset sorted from them (not recorded which). These receptors all come from an adult woman who had mild COVID-19 (a few samples of this study predate the infection). The sample titles of this study are shuffled in the database, so cell type and time point are left out; the donor was told from shared clones.

CDR3 sequence: CASAPATGNTIYF. The CDR3 nucleotides read TGTGCCAGCGCTCCTGCGACTGGAAACACCATATATTTT. The chain recombines TRBV6-5 with TRBJ1-3; D is unresolved. This CDR3 has 13 amino acids. Trimming stripped 8 bases from V and 2 bases from J, with 10 bases between. Germline CDR1 reads MNHEY; CDR2 reads SVGAGI.

This sequence joins TRBV5-1 and TRBJ2-1; 11 bases align to TRBD2. In germline, CDR1 is SGHRS, CDR2 YFSETQ. The ends lost 4 bases at V and 4 bases at J; junction bases unmatched: 10. There are 17 residues in the CDR3. The CDR3, as DNA: TGCGCCAGCAGCCCTTACTTGCTAGCGGGAGGATACAATGAGCAGTTCTTC. Translated: CASSPYLLAGGYNEQFF. Full variable domain (rest looked up from reference TRBV5-1 and TRBJ2-1): KAGVTQTPRYLIKTRGQQVTLSCSPISGHRSVSWYQQTPGQGLQFLFEYFSETQRNKGNFPGRFSGRQFSNSRSEMNVSTLELGDSALYLCASSPYLLAGGYNEQFFGPGTRLTVL.

This clonotype was counted once. This sequence joins TRBV3-1 and TRBJ2-2; a possible D gene is TRBD2 (7 bases). CDR3 length: 18 amino acids. Germline V gives CDR1 LGHDT, CDR2 YNNKEL (reference sequence). The germline V and J ends were trimmed by 4 bases and 3 bases, with 21 bases remaining between them. The CDR3 loop reads CASSRAWYRGADTGELFF. CDR3 DNA sequence: TGTGCCAGCAGCCGGGCTTGGTATCGGGGGGCTGACACCGGGGAGCTGTTTTTT.

This clonotype was found a few times. V and J are TRBV6-5 and TRBJ2-6; D is tentatively TRBD1 or TRBD2 (5 bases each). CDR3 length: 20 residues. Germline V lookup: CDR1 MNHEY, CDR2 SVGAGI. The ends were cut back, 5 bases at V and 2 bases at J, with 25 bases in the middle. The CDR3 sequence: CASSPTGAPHRITGANVLTF. The DNA for the CDR3 is TGTGCCAGCAGTCCCACCGGGGCACCTCATAGAATCACTGGGGCCAACGTCCTGACTTTC.

This clonotype was found many times. In DNA form, the CDR3 reads TGTGCCAGCAGCCTAAATCCCTACGAGCAGTACTTC. Translated, it gives CASSLNPYEQYF. The chain couples TRBV6-5 to TRBJ2-7; D is ambiguous. The germline V and J ends were trimmed by 6 bases and 2 bases, with 8 bases remaining between them. The CDR3 length is 12 residues. The V gene's germline CDR1 is MNHEY and CDR2 SVGAGI.

The V and J genes are TRBV7-8 and TRBJ1-1; D call uncertain. The length of the CDR3 is 14 residues. The germline V gene encodes CDR1 SGHVS and CDR2 FQNEAQ. Trimming took off 3 bases at V and 1 base at J, with 9 bases between the two ends. The CDR3 DNA follows: TGTGCCAGCAGCTTCGCTACCGCGAACACTGAAGCTTTCTTT. This codes for CASSFATANTEAFF.

V usage is TRBV7-9 and J usage is TRBJ2-5; 10 nucleotides line up with TRBD1. With V trimmed by 5 bases and J by 4 bases, 7 bases remained unmatched. Germline lookup yields CDR1 SEHNR and CDR2 FQNEAQ (reference sequence). The CDR3 sequence is 15 residues long. In DNA form, the CDR3 reads TGTGCCAGCAGCCCCCGGGACAGGGGTCCAGAGACCCAGTACTTC. Amino acid sequence: CASSPRDRGPETQYF.

This chain connects TRBV11-3 to TRBJ2-3; 11 bases fit TRBD1. Per germline, CDR1 SGHNT and CDR2 YENEEA. The CDR3 has 17 residues. The J segment lost 4 bases and the V segment lost 1 base, leaving 7 bases of the junction unmatched. The CDR3 loop is CASSLGGTGGGADTQYF. CDR3 in DNA: TGTGCCAGCAGCTTAGGAGGGACAGGGGGTGGTGCAGATACGCAGTATTTT.

This clonotype has just a few counts. The chain has TRBV5-4 and TRBJ1-1; D may be TRBD1 (6 bases). CDR1 is SGHNT, CDR2 YYREEE, per germline (reference sequence). The V and J ends lost 0 bases and 3 bases respectively, with 24 bases between them. There are 19 residues in the CDR3. CDR3 nucleotides: TGTGCCAGCAGCTTGGACTTGGCCAGGGGTTCTCGGAGGTACACTGAAGCTTTCTTT. Its protein product is CASSLDLARGSRRYTEAFF.

The chain recombines TRBV2 with TRBJ1-2; D is ambiguous. The V end was cut by 4 bases, the J end by 4 bases, with 10 bases between. Looked up from germline, CDR1 is SNHLY and CDR2 is FYNNEI. The CDR3 length is 13 residues. CDR3 in DNA: TGTGCCAGCAGTGTCCAGACCGCCTATGGCTACACCTTC. Protein sequence: CASSVQTAYGYTF. Together with reference TRBV2 and TRBJ1-2, the CDR3 gives the full variable domain: EPEVTQTPSHQVTQMGQEVILRCVPISNHLYFYWYRQILGQKVEFLVSFYNNEISEKSEIFDDQFSVERPDGSNFTLKIRSTKLEDSAMYFCASSVQTAYGYTFGSGTRLTVV.

The V gene is TRBV20-1, the J gene TRBJ2-1; no clear D. Trimming removed 0 bases from V and 0 bases from J, with 12 bases in between. In germline, CDR1 is DFQATT, CDR2 SNEGSKA (reference sequence). This CDR3 is 16 amino acids long. The CDR3 region is CSARDPAASSYNEQFF. The CDR3, as DNA: TGCAGTGCTAGAGACCCCGCGGCCAGCTCCTACAATGAGCAGTTCTTC.

V is TRBV18 and J is TRBJ2-1, with D possibly called TRBD1 or TRBD2 (7 bases each). This CDR3 contains 15 residues. V dropped 0 bases and J dropped 8 bases, with 14 bases sitting between them. The V gene's germline CDR1 is KGHSH and CDR2 LQKENI. The CDR3 DNA sequence: TGTGCCAGCTCACCACCCGGCAGGGGGGGGGATGAGCAGTTCTTC. Translated, it gives CASSPPGRGGDEQFF.

The table lists this clonotype with a few counts. The CDR3 is CASRTGGSTEAFF. The DNA for the CDR3 is TGTGCCAGCAGGACAGGGGGAAGCACTGAAGCTTTCTTT. The chain links TRBV12-3 or TRBV12-4 to TRBJ1-1; 9 bases align to TRBD1. V gave up 6 bases and J gave up 4 bases; unmatched junction bases: 3. This CDR3 has 13 amino acids.

This clonotype was picked up a small number of times. The rearrangement joins TRBV12-3 or TRBV12-4 to TRBJ2-7; 7 nucleotides line up with TRBD1. Trimming cost V 3 bases and J 10 bases; bases outside gene matches: 9. The length of the CDR3 is 13 residues. The CDR3 sequence is CASSLNYRGIQYF. Here the CDR3 DNA reads TGTGCCAGCAGTTTGAACTACAGGGGAATCCAGTACTTC.

V gene TRBV10-3 combines with J gene TRBJ1-5; a weak D match, TRBD1 (6 bases). The CDR3 extends over 16 amino acids. The V and J ends lost 5 bases and 3 bases respectively, with 17 bases between them. From germline, CDR1 is ENHRY and CDR2 SYGVKD. The CDR3, as DNA: TGTGCCATCAGTCCCACCGGGGGCCAGCCCAATCAGCCCCAGCATTTT. This translates into CAISPTGGQPNQPQHF.

This clonotype was seen only a few times. The J gene is TRBJ2-3, the V gene TRBV2; D unresolved. This CDR3 is built from 14 residues. Trimming pared 7 bases from V and 2 bases from J, leaving 13 bases between. Germline lookup yields CDR1 SNHLY and CDR2 FYNNEI. This chain's CDR3 is CASTPSRYTDTQYF. CDR3 sequence (DNA): TGTGCCAGCACTCCATCTCGGTACACAGATACGCAGTATTTT. Full variable domain (rest looked up from reference TRBV2 and TRBJ2-3): EPEVTQTPSHQVTQMGQEVILRCVPISNHLYFYWYRQILGQKVEFLVSFYNNEISEKSEIFDDQFSVERPDGSNFTLKIRSTKLEDSAMYFCASTPSRYTDTQYFGPGTRLTVL.

This clonotype was observed a few times. The rearrangement joins TRBV7-9 to TRBJ1-2; 8 bases fit TRBD1. V lost 4 bases and J lost 4; bases outside the gene matches: 5. This CDR3 region has 14 residues. CDR1 SEHNR and CDR2 FQNEAQ come from the germline V gene (reference sequence). The CDR3 coding sequence is TGTGCCAGCAGCTCCGGGACAGGCAGCTATGGCTACACCTTC. Amino acids: CASSSGTGSYGYTF.

The chain combines TRBV7-9 with TRBJ1-5; D may be TRBD1 (5 bases). Germline loops: CDR1 SEHNR, CDR2 FQNEAQ (reference sequence). V was shortened by 5 bases and J by 2 bases, with 16 bases between the two germline ends. CDR3 length: 16 amino acids. The CDR3 DNA reads as TGTGCCAGCAGCCCACTGGGGGGTACGGGCAATCAGCCCCAGCATTTT. This gives the protein CASSPLGGTGNQPQHF.

This chain links TRBV18 with TRBJ2-2; D ambiguous. Trimming pared 6 bases from V and 7 bases from J, leaving 12 bases between. This CDR3 contains 13 residues. The V gene's germline CDR1 is KGHSH and CDR2 LQKENI. The CDR3 bases are TGTGCCAGCTCGCTGAACAACGGCGGGGAGCTGTTTTTT. Translated, it gives CASSLNNGGELFF.

V usage is TRBV9 and J usage is TRBJ2-2, with a tentative D call TRBD2 (5 bases). V was clipped by 0 bases and J by 3 bases, with 12 bases between them. The CDR3 runs 16 residues. CDR1 and CDR2 from the germline V gene are SGDLS and YYNGEE. This CDR3 is CASSVGAWRDTGELFF. CDR3 DNA sequence: TGTGCCAGCAGCGTAGGGGCGTGGCGGGACACCGGGGAGCTGTTTTTT.

This clonotype has just a few counts. The V gene is TRBV5-1, the J gene TRBJ2-7, with D perhaps TRBD1 or TRBD2 (5 bases each). This CDR3 region has 17 residues. Germline loops: CDR1 SGHRS, CDR2 YFSETQ. V shed 3 bases and J shed 2 bases, with 21 bases lying between them. The DNA for the CDR3 is TGCGCCAGCAGCTCCCTAGGGACCCTACAACCACCCTACGAGCAGTACTTC. Translating it yields CASSSLGTLQPPYEQYF.

As for this clonotype: One end of the junction does not line up with germline, which may come from a read error. The J gene is TRBJ2-1, the V gene TRBV20-1; maybe TRBD2 (5 bases). CDR3 length equals 13 residues. Germline V lookup: CDR1 DFQATT, CDR2 SNEGSKA (reference sequence). CDR3 sequence: CSEPRGSFNEQFF. The CDR3 nucleotides read TGCAGTGAGCCCCGAGGGTCCTTCAATGAGCAGTTCTTC.

A few counts support this clonotype. This chain uses TRBV4-2 with TRBJ2-5; D remains ambiguous. CDR1 is LGHNA, CDR2 YNFKEQ, per germline. V lost 0 bases and J 5 bases, leaving 13 bases between the germline ends. The CDR3 sequence is 15 residues long. The chain's CDR3 is CASSQELGPRETQYF. For the CDR3, the DNA is TGTGCCAGCAGCCAAGAATTGGGCCCTAGGGAGACCCAGTACTTC.

The V gene is TRBV20-1, the J gene TRBJ2-3; 11 nucleotides line up with TRBD2. The J segment lost 4 bases and the V segment lost 6 bases, leaving 6 bases of the junction unmatched. The CDR3 covers 14 residues. Germline loops: CDR1 DFQATT, CDR2 SNEGSKA (reference sequence). CDR3 nucleotide sequence: TGCAGTGCAACGACTAGCGGGACGGCAGATACGCAGTATTTT. Protein sequence: CSATTSGTADTQYF.